Each of the 26 T cell receptor beta chains below was sequenced from the same sample in a study of radiation and T cells in renal cell carcinoma. The sample's time point: baseline pretreatment blood. Treatment described: 15 Gy SBRT to primary tumor, nephrectomy 4 weeks later. Data came from immunoSEQ multiplex PCR; TCRdb stores just in-frame clones and leaves some out. The data show roughly 120,000 clones, roughly 80% seen once. The sample consisted of blood, taken from a patient whose treatment included radiotherapy and nephrectomy. These receptors were taken from an older woman with renal cell carcinoma.

The chain has TRBV9 and TRBJ1-2, with a weak D call TRBD1 (6 bases). This CDR3 is 12 amino acids long. Trimming pared 6 bases from V and 0 bases from J, leaving 6 bases between. In germline, CDR1 is SGDLS, CDR2 YYNGEE. The CDR3 here is CASNRANYGYTF. The CDR3 DNA is TGTGCCAGCAACAGGGCTAACTATGGCTACACCTTC.

On this clone: One end of the junction fails to match germline, which may point to a read error. CDR3 sequence reads: CASSYPTDKVF. For the CDR3, the DNA is TGTGCCAGCAGTTACCCGACTGATAAGGTCTTC. The chain employs TRBV6-5 and TRBJ2-1, with D uncertain. The CDR3 extends over 11 amino acids. The germline V gene encodes CDR1 MNHEY and CDR2 SVGAGI.

V and J are TRBV28 and TRBJ1-2; D gene uncertain. V gave up 6 bases and J gave up 4 bases, with 6 bases separating them. This CDR3 comprises 11 residues. Germline V CDR1 and CDR2: MDHEN, SYDVKM. The CDR3 nucleotides are TGTGCCAGCAGATCCGGCTATGGCTACACCTTC. Translating gives CASRSGYGYTF.

This clone was counted only a few times. This sequence joins TRBV9 and TRBJ1-1; possible D gene TRBD1, 6 bases. Germline V CDR1 and CDR2: SGDLS, YYNGEE. This CDR3 spans 15 amino acids. Trimming took off 0 bases at V and 6 bases at J, with 15 bases between the two ends. The CDR3, as DNA: TGTGCCAGCAGCGTAGGCTGGGGGGCCAACCCTGAAGCTTTCTTT. This gives the protein CASSVGWGANPEAFF. Together with reference TRBV9 and TRBJ1-1, the CDR3 gives the full variable domain: DSGVTQTPKHLITATGQRVTLRCSPRSGDLSVYWYQQSLDQGLQFLIQYYNGEERAKGNILERFSAQQFPDLHSELNLSSLELGDSALYFCASSVGWGANPEAFFGQGTRLTVV.

The chain carries TRBV9 and TRBJ1-5; a weak D match, TRBD1 (5 bases). The CDR3 is 15 residues long. The ends were cut back, 0 bases at V and 7 bases at J, with 14 bases in the middle. Germline V gives CDR1 SGDLS, CDR2 YYNGEE. CDR3 region: CASSVDGTHGQPQHF. CDR3 in DNA: TGTGCCAGCAGCGTAGATGGGACCCACGGGCAGCCCCAGCATTTT.

CDR3 amino acids: CASSVGTANTGELFF. The CDR3 nucleotides are TGTGCCAGCAGCGTAGGGACGGCCAACACCGGGGAGCTGTTTTTT. V gene TRBV9 combines with J gene TRBJ2-2; D remains unclear. Germline V gene data show CDR1 as SGDLS and CDR2 as YYNGEE. Trimming pared 0 bases from V and 2 bases from J, leaving 8 bases between. This CDR3 spans 15 amino acids.

V gene TRBV9 combines with J gene TRBJ2-7; D perhaps matches TRBD2 (7 bases). The germline V and J ends were trimmed by 0 bases and 3 bases, with 16 bases remaining between them. Germline CDR1 and CDR2: SGDLS and YYNGEE. The CDR3 has 16 amino acids. The CDR3 protein is CASSVGPRGGDYEQYF. CDR3 sequence (DNA): TGTGCCAGCAGCGTAGGCCCGAGGGGGGGGGACTACGAGCAGTACTTC.

The chain couples TRBV6-1 to TRBJ2-2; D is uncertain. The germline gives CDR1 MNHNS, CDR2 SASEGT. The CDR3 consists of 14 residues. Deletions cut 4 bases from V and 1 base from J, with 7 bases between. CDR3 nucleotides: TGTGCCAGCAGTGGTAAGGGGAACACCGGGGAGCTGTTTTTT. Translation: CASSGKGNTGELFF.

The rearrangement links TRBV7-9 to TRBJ1-4; D is undetermined. The germline V gene encodes CDR1 SEHNR and CDR2 FQNEAQ (reference sequence). This CDR3 comprises 19 residues. The V end lost 4 bases, the J end lost 6 bases, and 27 bases lay between the germline ends. CDR3 nucleotides: TGTGCCAGCAGCTCATCCCCCCGAACCGCCGCAGGCCAGGATGAAAAACTGTTTTTT. Protein product: CASSSSPRTAAGQDEKLFF.

The rearrangement links TRBV6-5 to TRBJ1-2; 9 bases agree with TRBD1. This CDR3 has 15 residues. Germline CDR1 is MNHEY and CDR2 is SVGAGI. V gave up 5 bases and J gave up 5 bases; unmatched junction bases: 9. The CDR3 protein is CASSPFRDRVYGYTF. The CDR3 DNA is TGTGCCAGCAGTCCCTTCCGGGACAGGGTATATGGCTACACCTTC.

This chain links TRBV7-9 with TRBJ2-3; 7 bases map to TRBD1. This CDR3 region has 19 residues. Germline-derived CDR1 and CDR2 are SEHNR and FQNEAQ (reference sequence). V trimming: 3 bases; J trimming: 0 bases; junction bases outside the gene matches: 15. The CDR3 here is CASSFSSQNGQVSTDTQYF. Written as DNA, the CDR3 is TGTGCCAGCAGCTTCTCATCTCAAAACGGACAGGTTAGCACAGATACGCAGTATTTT.

This clone was detected only a few times. V is TRBV7-9 and J is TRBJ1-1, with a tentative D call TRBD1 (5 bases). This CDR3 comprises 14 residues. Trimming cost V 5 bases and J 7 bases, with 17 bases left between them. The germline gives CDR1 SEHNR, CDR2 FQNEAQ (reference sequence). The CDR3 region is CASSLGVGVGEAFF. The CDR3 region has the DNA TGTGCCAGCAGCCTAGGGGTAGGGGTGGGTGAAGCTTTCTTT.

The V call is TRBV19, the J call TRBJ2-7; the D gene is possibly TRBD2 (6 bases). The V gene lost 3 bases and the J gene lost 6 bases, with 18 bases spanning the gap. In germline, CDR1 is LNHDA, CDR2 SQIVND (reference sequence). CDR3 length equals 15 residues. CDR3 amino acids: CASSIAGGSVREQYF. CDR3 DNA sequence: TGTGCCAGTAGTATTGCAGGAGGGTCGGTCCGCGAGCAGTACTTC.

This rearrangement joins TRBV27 to TRBJ1-5; D possibly corresponds to TRBD1 (5 bases). V gave up 2 bases and J gave up 7 bases, with 15 bases separating them. This CDR3 region has 15 residues. Germline loops: CDR1 MNHEY, CDR2 SMNVEV (reference sequence). CDR3 region: CASSLVGPLGQPQHF. The CDR3 DNA reads TGTGCCAGCAGTTTAGTGGGGCCCCTCGGGCAGCCCCAGCATTTT.

This clone appeared a few times. J is TRBJ1-2 and V is TRBV5-1; 8 nucleotides align to TRBD1. CDR1 SGHRS and CDR2 YFSETQ come from the germline V gene. With 0 bases clipped from V and 4 bases from J, the junction kept 5 bases outside the gene matches. The CDR3 is made up of 15 amino acids. The CDR3 sequence is CASSLGGTGTYGYTF. The CDR3 coding sequence is TGCGCCAGCAGCTTGGGAGGGACAGGTACCTATGGCTACACCTTC.

The CDR3 bases are TGTGCCAGCAGTGAAGTTGGGGTCGAGCAGTACTTC. Its translation: CASSEVGVEQYF. V usage is TRBV6-1 and J usage is TRBJ2-7, with D hard to call. Trimming shortened V by 1 base and J by 6 bases, and 7 bases separated the two germline ends. The CDR3 covers 12 residues. CDR1 MNHNS and CDR2 SASEGT come from the germline V gene.

The genes are TRBV19 and TRBJ2-2; 8 bases agree with TRBD2. Trimming took 3 bases from V and 3 from J; bases not matched to a gene: 3. In germline, CDR1 is LNHDA, CDR2 SQIVND (reference sequence). The CDR3 totals 15 residues. The CDR3 sequence is CASSMASGHTGELFF. DNA for the CDR3: TGTGCCAGTAGTATGGCTAGCGGGCACACCGGGGAGCTGTTTTTT.

The rearrangement uses TRBV6-5 and TRBJ1-3; TRBD1 is a possible D gene (5 bases). The CDR3 contains 14 residues. Trimming took off 2 bases at V and 7 bases at J, with 12 bases between the two ends. Germline V gene lookup returns CDR1 MNHEY and CDR2 SVGAGI. The CDR3 reads CASSYVQGGNTIYF. The CDR3 DNA reads TGTGCCAGCAGTTACGTGCAGGGAGGGAACACCATATATTTT.

This clone occurred once. This sequence joins TRBV29-1 and TRBJ2-7; the D gene is possibly TRBD1 (5 bases). The germline CDR1 and CDR2 sequences are SQVTM and ANQGSEA. There are 11 residues in the CDR3. V was pared by 5 bases and J by 3 bases, with 8 bases between. The CDR3 loop reads CSVLQDYEQYF. In DNA, the CDR3 is TGCAGCGTTTTACAGGACTACGAGCAGTACTTC.

This clone was counted only a few times. Written as DNA, the CDR3 is TGTGCCAGTAGTAGTACAGGGGGTGAGCAGTTCTTC. Amino acid sequence: CASSSTGGEQFF. J is TRBJ2-1 and V is TRBV19, with TRBD1 matching 8 bases. V lost 4 bases to trimming and J lost 9 bases; unmatched junction nucleotides: 2. Looked up from germline, CDR1 is LNHDA and CDR2 is SQIVND (reference sequence). The CDR3 loop spans 12 amino acids.

The chain couples TRBV2 to TRBJ1-3, with 9 bases identical to TRBD1. V shed 3 bases and J 3 bases; nucleotides not matched to a gene: 3. The CDR3 covers 15 residues. From germline, CDR1 is SNHLY and CDR2 FYNNEI. The CDR3 DNA reads TGTGCCAGCAGTGATTTGGGACAGGGTGGAAACACCATATATTTT. It encodes CASSDLGQGGNTIYF.

The chain couples TRBV19 to TRBJ1-2; D is ambiguous. Per the germline V gene, CDR1 is LNHDA and CDR2 is SQIVND (reference sequence). The CDR3 runs 11 residues. Between the trimmed V and J ends, which lost 7 bases and 0 bases, there was a span of 3 bases. This chain's CDR3 is CASNTNYGYTF. The CDR3 DNA reads TGTGCCAGTAATACTAACTATGGCTACACCTTC.

CDR3 region: CASSPLAGVGTDTQYF. DNA of the CDR3: TGCGCCAGCAGCCCTCTAGCGGGAGTGGGGACAGATACGCAGTATTTT. V is TRBV5-1 and J is TRBJ2-3; 10 bases are shared with TRBD2. The J segment lost 3 bases and the V segment lost 4 bases, leaving 8 bases of the junction unmatched. Germline V gene data show CDR1 as SGHRS and CDR2 as YFSETQ. This CDR3 has 16 residues. Using reference TRBV5-1 and TRBJ2-3 for the parts outside the CDR3, the full variable domain is KAGVTQTPRYLIKTRGQQVTLSCSPISGHRSVSWYQQTPGQGLQFLFEYFSETQRNKGNFPGRFSGRQFSNSRSEMNVSTLELGDSALYLCASSPLAGVGTDTQYFGPGTRLTVL.

The chain links TRBV5-1 to TRBJ2-5, with D perhaps assigned TRBD1 or TRBD2 (7 bases each). Germline values: CDR1 SGHRS, CDR2 YFSETQ. V was pared by 4 bases and J by 5 bases, with 15 bases between. CDR3 length equals 14 residues. CDR3 in DNA: TGCGCCAGCAGCCAGGGGGAGGGACGGGAGACCCAGTACTTC. This gives the protein CASSQGEGRETQYF.

This clone has just a few counts. The chain is built from TRBV5-6 and TRBJ1-1; D is possibly TRBD1 (5 bases). CDR1 and CDR2 from the germline V gene are SGHDT and YYEEEE. V was clipped by 4 bases and J by 1 base, with 14 bases between them. The CDR3 covers 15 residues. The CDR3 loop reads CASSEPGVGNTEAFF. In DNA form, the CDR3 reads TGTGCCAGCAGCGAGCCGGGGGTGGGGAACACTGAAGCTTTCTTT.

The CDR3 bases are TGCGCCAGCAGCTTGGCCGGCAGGGTTGATGAAAAACTGTTTTTT. It translates to CASSLAGRVDEKLFF. The genes are TRBV5-1 and TRBJ1-4; the D gene is possibly TRBD1 (5 bases). The CDR3 sequence is 15 residues long. Germline CDR1 SGHRS, CDR2 YFSETQ. V lost 0 bases to trimming and J lost 6 bases, with 12 bases between them.